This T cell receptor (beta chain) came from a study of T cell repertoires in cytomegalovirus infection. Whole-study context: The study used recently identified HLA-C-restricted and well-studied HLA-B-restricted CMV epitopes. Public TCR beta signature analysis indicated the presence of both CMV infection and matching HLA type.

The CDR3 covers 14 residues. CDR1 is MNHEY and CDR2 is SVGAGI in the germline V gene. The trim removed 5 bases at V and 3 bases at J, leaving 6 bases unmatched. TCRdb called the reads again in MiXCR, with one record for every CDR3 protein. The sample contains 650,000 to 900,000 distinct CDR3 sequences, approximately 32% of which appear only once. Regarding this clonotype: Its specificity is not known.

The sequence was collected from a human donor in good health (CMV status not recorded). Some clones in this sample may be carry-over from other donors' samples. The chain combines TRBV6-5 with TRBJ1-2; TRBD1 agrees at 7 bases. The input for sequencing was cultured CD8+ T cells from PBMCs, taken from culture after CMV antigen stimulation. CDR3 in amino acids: CASSDQTGYYGYTF. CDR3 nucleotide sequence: TGTGCCAGCAGTGACCAGACAGGGTACTATGGCTACACCTTC.